These T cell receptor beta chains were read from a single sample in a study of T-cell reconstitution after alpha-beta-depleted transplantation in children. TCRdb itself ran the PCR reads through MiXCR, one entry per CDR3 protein. Of over 150,000 distinct CDR3 sequences listed, roughly 11% were seen once; the top ten hold around 13%. The sample here was PBMCs, taken before TCRalphabeta/CD19-depleted stem cell transplant. The receptors here all came from a boy between 2 and 10 years old with acute myeloid leukemia, due to receive a stem cell transplant. Both conserved end residues are part of each CDR3. Each record gives: CDR3 length, J gene, V gene, D gene, clone size, CDR3 protein, CDR3 DNA. A D gene is named only where the DNA matches it firmly. Rows may omit the clone size; those that give it use once, few, many or a size class.

length: 15; J: TRBJ2-2; V: TRBV15; D: TRBD1; size: many; CDR3: CATSWDRQNTGELFF; DNA: TGTGCCACCAGCTGGGACAGACAGAACACCGGGGAGCTGTTTTTT
length: 13; J: TRBJ1-4; V: TRBV6-1; D: .; size: many; CDR3: CASSESWNEKLFF; DNA: TGTGCCAGCAGTGAGAGTTGGAATGAAAAACTGTTTTTT
length: 14; J: TRBJ2-1; V: TRBV5-1; D: .; size: many; CDR3: CASAPGAGEVEQFF; DNA: TGCGCCAGTGCACCGGGGGCGGGAGAGGTTGAGCAGTTCTTC
length: 16; J: TRBJ2-1; V: TRBV4-1; D: TRBD1; size: .; CDR3: CASSQPGQRAYNEQFF; DNA: TGCGCCAGCAGCCAACCGGGACAGAGGGCCTACAATGAGCAGTTCTTC
length: 16; J: TRBJ2-5; V: TRBV5-1; D: TRBD2; size: many; CDR3: CASNKDGDGEGETQYF; DNA: TGCGCCAGCAACAAAGACGGGGATGGGGAGGGGGAGACCCAGTACTTC
length: 15; J: TRBJ2-7; V: TRBV20-1; D: TRBD1; size: many; CDR3: CSARDRDRRDYEQYF; DNA: TGCAGTGCTAGAGATCGGGACAGGAGGGACTACGAGCAGTACTTC
length: 14; J: TRBJ2-3; V: TRBV12-3/TRBV12-4; D: .; size: many; CDR3: CASSLRATTDTQYF; DNA: TGTGCCAGCAGTTTAAGGGCTACTACAGATACGCAGTATTTT
length: 16; J: TRBJ1-4; V: TRBV18; D: .; size: .; CDR3: CASSPGRVETNEKLFF; DNA: TGTGCCAGCTCACCAGGCAGGGTGGAGACTAATGAAAAACTGTTTTTT
length: 12; J: TRBJ2-5; V: TRBV4-1; D: .; size: many; CDR3: CASSDRQETQYF; DNA: TGCGCCAGCAGCGACAGGCAAGAGACCCAGTACTTC
length: 13; J: TRBJ1-1; V: TRBV2; D: .; size: many; CDR3: CASTVHLNTEAFF; DNA: TGTGCCAGCACGGTCCATCTGAACACTGAAGCTTTCTTT
length: 15; J: TRBJ2-3; V: TRBV20-1; D: TRBD1; size: many; CDR3: CSASAGQAGRGTQYF; DNA: TGCAGTGCCTCCGCTGGACAGGCTGGAAGGGGTACGCAGTATTTT
length: 15; J: TRBJ2-2; V: TRBV7-9; D: TRBD2; size: .; CDR3: CASSLTSGNTGELFF; DNA: TGTGCCAGCAGCCTGACTAGCGGGAACACCGGGGAGCTGTTTTTT
length: 15; J: TRBJ1-6; V: TRBV4-2; D: .; size: many; CDR3: CASSQVQGRDSPLHF; DNA: TGTGCCAGCAGCCAGGTACAGGGCAGAGATTCACCCCTCCACTTT
length: 18; J: TRBJ1-2; V: TRBV7-2; D: .; size: many; CDR3: CASSSPNRVLLGNYGYTF; DNA: TGTGCCAGCAGCTCACCTAACAGGGTTCTCCTTGGTAACTATGGCTACACCTTC
length: 15; J: TRBJ2-2; V: TRBV5-1; D: .; size: many; CDR3: CASSLLFGGTGELFF; DNA: TGCGCCAGCAGCCTTTTATTTGGTGGAACCGGGGAGCTGTTTTTT
length: 17; J: TRBJ2-1; V: TRBV4-1; D: .; size: many; CDR3: CASSQDRDTLTYNEQFF; DNA: TGCGCCAGCAGCCAAGATCGGGACACCCTTACTTACAATGAGCAGTTCTTC
length: 15; J: TRBJ1-6; V: TRBV25-1; D: TRBD1; size: many; CDR3: CASSDPRQGHPPLHF; DNA: TGTGCCAGCAGTGACCCTAGACAGGGGCATCCACCCCTCCACTTT
length: 13; J: TRBJ2-1; V: TRBV20-1; D: TRBD2; size: .; CDR3: CSAARTSGNEQFF; DNA: TGCAGTGCTGCCCGGACTAGCGGGAATGAGCAGTTCTTC
length: 14; J: TRBJ2-7; V: TRBV7-9; D: .; size: few; CDR3: CASSFGRGAYEQYF; DNA: TGTGCCAGCAGCTTTGGTCGCGGGGCCTACGAGCAGTACTTC
length: 14; J: TRBJ1-1; V: TRBV28; D: .; size: many; CDR3: CASSSPPGYSEAFF; DNA: TGTGCCAGCAGTTCACCCCCGGGTTACTCTGAAGCTTTCTTT
length: 13; J: TRBJ1-4; V: TRBV5-1; D: .; size: many; CDR3: CASSFGEGEKLFF; DNA: TGCGCCAGCAGCTTTGGGGAAGGTGAAAAACTGTTTTTT
length: 17; J: TRBJ1-6; V: TRBV15; D: TRBD1; size: many; CDR3: CATSRGSKGGGESPLHF; DNA: TGTGCCACCAGCAGAGGAAGTAAAGGGGGCGGAGAGTCACCCCTCCACTTT
length: 14; J: TRBJ2-1; V: TRBV20-1; D: .; size: many; CDR3: CSARTPFSYNEQFF; DNA: TGCAGTGCTAGGACACCCTTCTCCTACAATGAGCAGTTCTTC
length: 14; J: TRBJ1-1; V: TRBV20-1; D: .; size: many; CDR3: CSAPTGGTNTEAFF; DNA: TGCAGTGCCCCCACCGGCGGGACCAACACTGAAGCTTTCTTT
length: 18; J: TRBJ2-3; V: TRBV5-1; D: TRBD2; size: many; CDR3: CASSLALAGVPATDTQYF; DNA: TGCGCCAGCAGCTTGGCGCTAGCGGGAGTTCCGGCAACAGATACGCAGTATTTT
length: 11; J: TRBJ1-1; V: TRBV20-1; D: .; size: many; CDR3: CSARKSLTAFF; DNA: TGCAGTGCTAGAAAATCACTGACTGCTTTCTTT
length: 15; J: TRBJ1-6; V: TRBV7-2; D: TRBD1; size: many; CDR3: CASSLRDRGFSPLHF; DNA: TGTGCCAGCAGCTTAAGGGACAGGGGGTTCTCACCCCTCCACTTT
length: 12; J: TRBJ1-2; V: TRBV5-1; D: .; size: many; CDR3: CASSFSGGGYTF; DNA: TGCGCCAGCAGCTTCTCCGGGGGGGGCTACACCTTC
length: 19; J: TRBJ2-2; V: TRBV5-1; D: .; size: many; CDR3: CASSLFPAEGGAIPGELFF; DNA: TGCGCCAGCAGCTTGTTTCCGGCCGAGGGGGGCGCGATCCCCGGGGAGCTGTTTTTT
length: 13; J: TRBJ2-2; V: TRBV30; D: .; size: .; CDR3: CAWNLGNTGELFF; DNA: TGTGCCTGGAATTTGGGCAACACCGGGGAGCTGTTTTTT
length: 15; J: TRBJ1-4; V: TRBV5-5; D: .; size: many; CDR3: CASSRSGFPTEKLFF; DNA: TGTGCCAGCAGCCGGTCAGGGTTTCCTACTGAAAAACTGTTTTTT
length: 15; J: TRBJ1-3; V: TRBV5-1; D: .; size: many; CDR3: CASSQSGVTGNTIYF; DNA: TGCGCCAGCAGCCAAAGCGGGGTTACTGGAAACACCATATATTTT
length: 14; J: TRBJ2-2; V: TRBV7-2; D: TRBD1; size: many; CDR3: CASSWGQGTGELFF; DNA: TGTGCCAGCAGCTGGGGACAGGGGACCGGGGAGCTGTTTTTT